This T cell receptor beta chain was observed in a study of T cell repertoires in cytomegalovirus infection. Whole-study context: Both CMV infection and a matching HLA type were indicated by public TCR beta signatures. Study outcomes and limitations: What dominated the ex vivo response were HLA-C-restricted CMV-specific TCR beta clonotypes. Identification of carriers of CMV plus the relevant HLA was performed using cumulative public TCR beta family frequency.

MiXCR, applied by TCRdb to the reads, yields one record per CDR3 protein. The sample lists about 530,000 distinct CDR3 sequences, approximately 26% seen once, with approximately 13% in the top ten. This clonotype occurred a few times. Its antigen is still unknown. This CDR3 comprises 15 residues. The V gene lost 5 bases and the J gene lost 2 bases, with 18 bases spanning the gap. Per the germline V gene, CDR1 is DFQATT and CDR2 is SNEGSKA (reference sequence). The sample was PBMCs. The sequence came from a human donor in good health (CMV status not recorded). Some clones in this sample may be carry-over from other donors' samples. The chain joins TRBV20-1 to TRBJ2-5; perhaps D is TRBD1 or TRBD2 (5 bases each). The CDR3 coding sequence is TGCAGTGCTCAACGAACGGGGCAGGGACAAGAGACCCAGTACTTC. This encodes CSAQRTGQGQETQYF.